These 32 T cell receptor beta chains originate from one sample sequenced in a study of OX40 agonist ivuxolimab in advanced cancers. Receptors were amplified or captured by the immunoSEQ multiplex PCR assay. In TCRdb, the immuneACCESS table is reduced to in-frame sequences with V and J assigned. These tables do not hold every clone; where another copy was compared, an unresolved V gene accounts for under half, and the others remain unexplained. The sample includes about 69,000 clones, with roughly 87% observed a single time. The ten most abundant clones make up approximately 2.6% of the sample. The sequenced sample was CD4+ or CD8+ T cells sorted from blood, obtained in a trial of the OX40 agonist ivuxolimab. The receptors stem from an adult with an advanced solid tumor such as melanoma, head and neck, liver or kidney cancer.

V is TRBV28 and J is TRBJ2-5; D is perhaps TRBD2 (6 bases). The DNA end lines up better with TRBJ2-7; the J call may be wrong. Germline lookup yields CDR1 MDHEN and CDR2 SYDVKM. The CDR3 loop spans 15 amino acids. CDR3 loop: CASSLDGLPGDEQYF. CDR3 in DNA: TGTGCCAGCAGCCTAGATGGACTCCCGGGGGACGAGCAGTACTTC.

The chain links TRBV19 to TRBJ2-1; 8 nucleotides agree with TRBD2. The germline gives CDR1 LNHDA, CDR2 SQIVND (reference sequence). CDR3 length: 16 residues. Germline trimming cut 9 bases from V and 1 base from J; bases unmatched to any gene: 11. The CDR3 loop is CASSWAGGLSYNEQFF. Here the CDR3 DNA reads TGTGCCAGCAGTTGGGCGGGGGGCCTATCCTACAATGAGCAGTTCTTC.

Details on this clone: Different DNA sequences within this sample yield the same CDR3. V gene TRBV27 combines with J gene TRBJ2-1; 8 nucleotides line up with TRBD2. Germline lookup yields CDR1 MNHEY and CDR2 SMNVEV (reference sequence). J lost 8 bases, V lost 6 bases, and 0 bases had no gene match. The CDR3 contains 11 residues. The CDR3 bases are TGTGCCAGCAGGCGGGAGGATGAGCAGTTCTTC. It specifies CASRREDEQFF.

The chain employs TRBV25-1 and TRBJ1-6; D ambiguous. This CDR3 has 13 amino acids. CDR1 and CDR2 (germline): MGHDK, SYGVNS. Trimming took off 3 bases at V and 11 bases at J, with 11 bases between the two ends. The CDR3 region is CASSDSFGTPLHF. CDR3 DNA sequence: TGTGCCAGCAGTGATTCGTTCGGGACACCCCTCCACTTT.

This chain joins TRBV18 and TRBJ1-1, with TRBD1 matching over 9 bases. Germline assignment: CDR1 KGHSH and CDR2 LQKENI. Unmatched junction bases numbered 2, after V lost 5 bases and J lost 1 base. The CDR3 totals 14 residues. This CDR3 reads CASSSDRGNTEAFF. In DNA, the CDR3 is TGTGCCAGCTCATCGGACAGGGGGAACACTGAAGCTTTCTTT.

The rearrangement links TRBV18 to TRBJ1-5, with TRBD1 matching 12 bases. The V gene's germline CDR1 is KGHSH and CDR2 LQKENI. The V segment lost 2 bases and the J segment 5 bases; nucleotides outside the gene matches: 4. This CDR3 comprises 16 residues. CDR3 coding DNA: TGTGCCAGCTCACCAGGCGGGACAGGGGGCGATCAGCCCCAGCATTTT. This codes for CASSPGGTGGDQPQHF.

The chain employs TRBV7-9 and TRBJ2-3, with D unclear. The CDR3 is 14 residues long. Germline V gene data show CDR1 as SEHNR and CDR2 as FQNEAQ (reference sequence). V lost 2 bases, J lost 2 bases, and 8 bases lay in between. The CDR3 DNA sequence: TGTGCCAGCAGCTTAATAGGGTACACAGATACGCAGTATTTT. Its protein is CASSLIGYTDTQYF.

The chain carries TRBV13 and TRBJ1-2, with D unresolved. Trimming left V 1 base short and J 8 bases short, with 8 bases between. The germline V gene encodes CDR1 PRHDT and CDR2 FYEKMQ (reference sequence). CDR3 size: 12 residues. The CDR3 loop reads CASSLAGTGYTF. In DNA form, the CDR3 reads TGTGCCAGCAGCTTAGCCGGTACGGGCTACACCTTC.

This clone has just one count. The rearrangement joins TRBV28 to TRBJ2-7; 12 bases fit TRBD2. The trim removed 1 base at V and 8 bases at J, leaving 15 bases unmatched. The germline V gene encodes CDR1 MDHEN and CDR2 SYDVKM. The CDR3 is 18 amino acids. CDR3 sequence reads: CASSLSSSGRASLLKQYF. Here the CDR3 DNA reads TGTGCCAGCAGTTTATCTTCTAGCGGGAGGGCCTCTCTTCTCAAGCAGTACTTC. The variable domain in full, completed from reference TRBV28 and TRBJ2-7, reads DVKVTQSSRYLVKRTGEKVFLECVQDMDHENMFWYRQDPGLGLRLIYFSYDVKMKEKGDIPEGYSVSREKKERFSLILESASTNQTSMYLCASSLSSSGRASLLKQYFGPGTRLTVT.

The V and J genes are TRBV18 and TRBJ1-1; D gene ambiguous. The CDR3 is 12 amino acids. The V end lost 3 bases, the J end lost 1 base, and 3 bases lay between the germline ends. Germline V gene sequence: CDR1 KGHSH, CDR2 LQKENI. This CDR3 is CASSPQNTEAFF. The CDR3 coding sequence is TGTGCCAGCTCACCGCAGAACACTGAAGCTTTCTTT.

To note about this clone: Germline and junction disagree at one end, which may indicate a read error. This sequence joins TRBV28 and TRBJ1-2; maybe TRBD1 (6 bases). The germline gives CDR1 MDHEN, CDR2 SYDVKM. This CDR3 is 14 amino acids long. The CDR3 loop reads CGSVGTRPNYGYTF. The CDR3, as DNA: TGTGGCAGCGTTGGGACACGGCCTAACTATGGCTACACCTTC.

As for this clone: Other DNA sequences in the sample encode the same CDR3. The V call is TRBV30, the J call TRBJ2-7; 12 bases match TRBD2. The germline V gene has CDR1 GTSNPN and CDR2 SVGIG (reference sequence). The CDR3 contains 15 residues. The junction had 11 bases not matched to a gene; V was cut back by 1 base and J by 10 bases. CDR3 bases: TGTGCCTGGAGTGGTCTAGCGGGAGGGCCAGGCGAACAGTACTTC. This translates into CAWSGLAGGPGEQYF.

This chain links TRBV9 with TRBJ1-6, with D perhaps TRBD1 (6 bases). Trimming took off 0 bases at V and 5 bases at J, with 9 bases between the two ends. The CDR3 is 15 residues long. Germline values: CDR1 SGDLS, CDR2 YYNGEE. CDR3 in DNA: TGTGCCAGCAGCGTAGGAACAGGGAATAATTCACCCCTCCACTTT. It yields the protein CASSVGTGNNSPLHF. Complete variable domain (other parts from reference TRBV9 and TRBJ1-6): DSGVTQTPKHLITATGQRVTLRCSPRSGDLSVYWYQQSLDQGLQFLIQYYNGEERAKGNILERFSAQQFPDLHSELNLSSLELGDSALYFCASSVGTGNNSPLHFGNGTRLTVT.

CDR3 sequence reads: CASSPSQGSHEQYF. The CDR3 nucleotides are TGTGCCAGCTCACCAAGTCAGGGGTCCCACGAGCAGTACTTC. The V gene is TRBV18, the J gene TRBJ2-7; a weak D match, TRBD1 (6 bases). Germline V gene sequence: CDR1 KGHSH, CDR2 LQKENI. V was trimmed by 2 bases and J by 5 bases, leaving 13 bases between them. The CDR3 totals 14 residues.

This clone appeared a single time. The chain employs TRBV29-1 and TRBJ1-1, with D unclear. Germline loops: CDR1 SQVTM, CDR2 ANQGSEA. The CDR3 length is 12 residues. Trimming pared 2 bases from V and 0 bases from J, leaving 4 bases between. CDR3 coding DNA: TGCAGCGTTGAAATGATGAACACTGAAGCTTTCTTT. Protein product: CSVEMMNTEAFF.

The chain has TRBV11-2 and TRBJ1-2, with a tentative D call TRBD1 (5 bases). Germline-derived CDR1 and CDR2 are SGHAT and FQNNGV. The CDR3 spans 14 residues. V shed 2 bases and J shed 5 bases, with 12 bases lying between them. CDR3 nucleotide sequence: TGTGCCAGCAGCTTAAAGGGGCAGAATTATGGCTACACCTTC. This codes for CASSLKGQNYGYTF.

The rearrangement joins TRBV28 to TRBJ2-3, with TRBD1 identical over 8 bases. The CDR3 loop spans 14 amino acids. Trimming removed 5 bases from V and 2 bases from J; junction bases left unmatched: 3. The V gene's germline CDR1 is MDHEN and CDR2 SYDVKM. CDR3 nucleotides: TGTGCCAGCAGTACCAGGGGGCACACAGATACGCAGTATTTT. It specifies CASSTRGHTDTQYF. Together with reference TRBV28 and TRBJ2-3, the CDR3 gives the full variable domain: DVKVTQSSRYLVKRTGEKVFLECVQDMDHENMFWYRQDPGLGLRLIYFSYDVKMKEKGDIPEGYSVSREKKERFSLILESASTNQTSMYLCASSTRGHTDTQYFGPGTRLTVL.

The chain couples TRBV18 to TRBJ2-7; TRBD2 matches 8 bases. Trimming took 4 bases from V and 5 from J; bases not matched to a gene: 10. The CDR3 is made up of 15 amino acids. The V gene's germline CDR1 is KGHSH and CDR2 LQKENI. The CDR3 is CASSQPGGGYDEQYF. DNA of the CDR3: TGTGCCAGCTCACAACCCGGGGGGGGCTACGACGAGCAGTACTTC.

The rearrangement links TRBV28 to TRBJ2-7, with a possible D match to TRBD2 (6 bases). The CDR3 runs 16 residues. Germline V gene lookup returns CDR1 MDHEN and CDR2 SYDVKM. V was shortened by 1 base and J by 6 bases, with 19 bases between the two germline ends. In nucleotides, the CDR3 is TGTGCCAGCAGTTTATCCTCGGGGGAGGCACCAGGCGAGCAGTACTTC. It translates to CASSLSSGEAPGEQYF.

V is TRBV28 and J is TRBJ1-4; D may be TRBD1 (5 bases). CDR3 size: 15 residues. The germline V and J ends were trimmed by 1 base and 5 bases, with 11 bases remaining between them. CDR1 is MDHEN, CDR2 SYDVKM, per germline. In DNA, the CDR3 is TGTGCCAGCAGTTTATATCGACAGAGAAATGAAAAACTGTTTTTT. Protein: CASSLYRQRNEKLFF.

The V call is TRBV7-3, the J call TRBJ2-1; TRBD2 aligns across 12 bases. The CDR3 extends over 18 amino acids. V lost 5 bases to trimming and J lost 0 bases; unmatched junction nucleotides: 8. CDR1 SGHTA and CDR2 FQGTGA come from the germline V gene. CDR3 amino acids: CASSPGLAGRSSYNEQFF. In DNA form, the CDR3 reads TGTGCCAGCAGCCCAGGACTAGCGGGGCGAAGCTCCTACAATGAGCAGTTCTTC. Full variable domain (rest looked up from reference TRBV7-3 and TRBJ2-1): GAGVSQTPSNKVTEKGKYVELRCDPISGHTALYWYRQSLGQGPEFLIYFQGTGAADDSGLPNDRFFAVRPEGSVSTLKIQRTERGDSAVYLCASSPGLAGRSSYNEQFFGPGTRLTVL.

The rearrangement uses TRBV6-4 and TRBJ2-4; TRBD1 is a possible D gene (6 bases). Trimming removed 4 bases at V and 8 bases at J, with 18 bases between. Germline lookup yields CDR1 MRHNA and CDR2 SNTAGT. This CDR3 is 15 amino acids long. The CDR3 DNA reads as TGTGCCAGCAGTGCCCTACAGGGAATTAAGGACATTCAGTACTTC. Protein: CASSALQGIKDIQYF.

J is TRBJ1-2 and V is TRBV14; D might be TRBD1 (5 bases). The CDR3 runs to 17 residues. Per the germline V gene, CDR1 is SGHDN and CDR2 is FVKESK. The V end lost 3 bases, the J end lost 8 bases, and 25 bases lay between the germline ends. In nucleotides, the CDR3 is TGTGCCAGCAGCCAGATCGGGGGACCGCCCTCTTCTAAGGGCTACACCTTC. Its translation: CASSQIGGPPSSKGYTF.

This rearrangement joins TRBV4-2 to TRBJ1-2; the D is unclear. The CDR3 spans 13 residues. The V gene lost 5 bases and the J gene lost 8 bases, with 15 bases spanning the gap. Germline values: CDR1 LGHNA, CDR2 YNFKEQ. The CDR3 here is CASSLDWVDGYTF. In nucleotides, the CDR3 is TGTGCCAGCAGCTTGGATTGGGTAGACGGCTACACCTTC.

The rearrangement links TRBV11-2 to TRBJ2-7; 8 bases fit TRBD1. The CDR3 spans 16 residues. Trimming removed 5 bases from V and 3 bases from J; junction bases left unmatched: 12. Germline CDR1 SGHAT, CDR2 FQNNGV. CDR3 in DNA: TGTGCCAGCAGCAACCGGGGACGGACAGGGCACTACGAGCAGTACTTC. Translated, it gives CASSNRGRTGHYEQYF.

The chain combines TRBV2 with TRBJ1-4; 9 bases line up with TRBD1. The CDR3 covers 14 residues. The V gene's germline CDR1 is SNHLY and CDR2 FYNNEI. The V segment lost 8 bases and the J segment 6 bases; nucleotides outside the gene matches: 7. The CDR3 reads CASGRGQGHEKLFF. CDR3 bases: TGTGCCAGCGGGAGGGGACAGGGACATGAAAAACTGTTTTTT.

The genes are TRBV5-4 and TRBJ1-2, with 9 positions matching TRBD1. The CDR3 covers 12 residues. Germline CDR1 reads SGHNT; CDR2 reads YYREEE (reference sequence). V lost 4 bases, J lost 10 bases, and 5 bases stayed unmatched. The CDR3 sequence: CASSRTGADYTF. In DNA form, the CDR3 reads TGTGCCAGCAGCAGGACAGGGGCGGACTACACCTTC.

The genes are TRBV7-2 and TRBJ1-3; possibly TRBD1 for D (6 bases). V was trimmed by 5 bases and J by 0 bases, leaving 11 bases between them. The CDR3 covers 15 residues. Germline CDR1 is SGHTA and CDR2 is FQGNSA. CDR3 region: CASSPQGTSGNTIYF. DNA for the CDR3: TGTGCCAGCAGCCCACAGGGTACCTCTGGAAACACCATATATTTT.

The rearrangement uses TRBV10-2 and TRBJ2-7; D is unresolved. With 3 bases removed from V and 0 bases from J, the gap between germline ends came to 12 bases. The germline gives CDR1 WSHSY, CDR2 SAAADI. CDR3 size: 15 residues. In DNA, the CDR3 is TGCGCCAGCAGTGAAAGGGAAGGGTACTCCTACGAGCAGTACTTC. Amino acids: CASSEREGYSYEQYF.

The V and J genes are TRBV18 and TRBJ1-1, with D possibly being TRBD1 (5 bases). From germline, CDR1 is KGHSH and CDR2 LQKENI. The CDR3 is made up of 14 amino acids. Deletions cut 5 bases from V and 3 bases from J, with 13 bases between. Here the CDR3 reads CASSSGSGDTEAFF. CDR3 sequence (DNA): TGTGCCAGCTCATCGGGTTCGGGGGACACTGAAGCTTTCTTT.

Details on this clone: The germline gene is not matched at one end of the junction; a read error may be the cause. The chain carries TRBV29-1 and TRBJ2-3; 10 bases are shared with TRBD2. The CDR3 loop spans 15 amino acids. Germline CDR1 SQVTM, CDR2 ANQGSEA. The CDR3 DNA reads TGCACCGTTAACAGCGGGGGGGCCCCCCCCGATACGCAGTATTTT. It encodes CTVNSGGAPPDTQYF.

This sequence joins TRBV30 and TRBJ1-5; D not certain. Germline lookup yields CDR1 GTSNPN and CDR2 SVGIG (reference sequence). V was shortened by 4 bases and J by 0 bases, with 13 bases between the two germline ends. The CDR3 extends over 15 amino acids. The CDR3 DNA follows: TGTGCCTGGACAGGAAAGGGAGTTAGCAATCAGCCCCAGCATTTT. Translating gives CAWTGKGVSNQPQHF.